This TCR beta chain was documented in a study of shared clonotypes between healthy human individuals. Clones were sequenced by immunoSEQ multiplex PCR, and TCRdb holds only the in-frame ones, with some missing. The sample holds 600,000 to 750,000 clones, 60% to 80% seen once. Germline CDR1 is MNHNY and CDR2 is SVGAGI (reference sequence). The CDR3 consists of 16 residues. V lost 6 bases, J lost 0 bases, and 8 bases stayed unmatched. This clone was observed once. The antigen remains undetermined. Regarding the study as a whole: Generally, estimated richness proved larger in naive subsets than it did in memory subsets. Sequencing of the sorted subsets was shown by rarefaction to be incomplete despite large depth. Clonotype sharing among donors, it was expected, would be affected by sequencing depth.

The J gene is TRBJ1-5, the V gene TRBV6-6, with TRBD1 matching over 7 bases. Sequencing was done on a sample of memory CD4+ T cells sorted from blood. The subset is: CD45RA-negative fraction. The sequence came from a woman younger than 45 in good health. The CDR3 loop is CASSHQGGYSNQPQHF. CDR3 sequence (DNA): TGTGCCAGCAGCCACCAGGGGGGATATAGCAATCAGCCCCAGCATTTT.